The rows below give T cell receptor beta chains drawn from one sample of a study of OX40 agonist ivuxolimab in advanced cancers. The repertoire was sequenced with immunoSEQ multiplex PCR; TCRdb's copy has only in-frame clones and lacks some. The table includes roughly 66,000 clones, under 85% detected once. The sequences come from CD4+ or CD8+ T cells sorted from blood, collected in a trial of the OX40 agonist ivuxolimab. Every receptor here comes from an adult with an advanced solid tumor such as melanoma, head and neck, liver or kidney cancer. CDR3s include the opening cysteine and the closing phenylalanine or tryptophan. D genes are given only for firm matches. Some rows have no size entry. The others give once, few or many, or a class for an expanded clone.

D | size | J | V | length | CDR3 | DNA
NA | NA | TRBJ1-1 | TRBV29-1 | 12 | CSVDLMNTEAFF | TGCAGCGTTGATCTGATGAACACTGAAGCTTTCTTT
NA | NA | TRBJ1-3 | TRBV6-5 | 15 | CASRQNNYSGNTIYF | TGTGCCAGCAGACAGAATAATTACTCTGGAAACACCATATATTTT
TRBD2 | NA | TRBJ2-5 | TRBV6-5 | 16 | CASSYIGLAGGKTQYF | TGTGCCAGCAGTTACATAGGACTAGCGGGAGGAAAGACCCAGTACTTC
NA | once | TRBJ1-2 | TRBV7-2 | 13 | CASSVQEGYGYTF | TGTGCCAGCAGCGTTCAGGAAGGATATGGCTACACCTTC
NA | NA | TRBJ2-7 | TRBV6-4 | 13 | CASSVREGDEQYF | TGTGCCAGCAGTGTGCGGGAAGGGGACGAGCAGTACTTC
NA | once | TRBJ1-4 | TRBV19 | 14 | CASSIGDSNEKLFF | TGTGCCAGTAGTATTGGGGATAGTAATGAAAAACTGTTTTTT
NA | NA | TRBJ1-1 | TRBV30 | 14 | CAWSGPVSNTEAFF | TGTGCCTGGAGTGGGCCGGTGTCGAACACTGAAGCTTTCTTT
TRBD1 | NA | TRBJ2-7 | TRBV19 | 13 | CASSIQGAYEQYF | TGTGCCAGTAGTATACAGGGGGCCTACGAGCAGTACTTC
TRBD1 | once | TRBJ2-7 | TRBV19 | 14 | CASSVTGVAYEQYF | TGTGCCAGTAGTGTGACAGGGGTGGCCTACGAGCAGTACTTC
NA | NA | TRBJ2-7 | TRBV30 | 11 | CAWSGGYEQYF | TGTGCCTGGAGCGGAGGGTACGAGCAGTACTTC
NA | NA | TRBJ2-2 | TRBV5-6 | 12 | CASSLTAGELFF | TGTGCCAGCAGCCTGACTGCCGGGGAGCTGTTTTTT
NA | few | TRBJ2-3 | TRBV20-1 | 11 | CSAYTGDTQYF | TGCAGTGCTTACACCGGTGATACGCAGTATTTT
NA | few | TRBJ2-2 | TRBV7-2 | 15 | CASSLHGWATGELFF | TGTGCCAGCAGCTTACATGGATGGGCAACCGGGGAGCTGTTTTTT
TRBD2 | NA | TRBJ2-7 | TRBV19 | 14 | CASSIPGLATEQYF | TGTGCCAGTAGTATACCGGGACTAGCGACCGAGCAGTACTTC
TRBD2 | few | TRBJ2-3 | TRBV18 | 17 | CASSPIHATSGTDTQYF | TGTGCCAGCTCACCAATTCACGCTACTAGCGGAACAGATACGCAGTATTTT
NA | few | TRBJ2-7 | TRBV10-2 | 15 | CASSLSVEVLYEQYF | TGCGCCAGCAGTCTAAGTGTGGAAGTACTCTACGAGCAGTACTTC
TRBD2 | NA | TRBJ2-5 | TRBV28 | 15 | CASSLSAGAVETQYF | TGTGCCAGCAGTTTATCCGCGGGAGCGGTGGAGACCCAGTACTTC
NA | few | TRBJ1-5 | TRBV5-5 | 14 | CASSLDGQRQPQHF | TGTGCCAGCAGCTTGGACGGGCAGAGGCAGCCCCAGCATTTT
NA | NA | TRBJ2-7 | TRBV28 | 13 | CASRDSSSYEQYF | TGTGCCAGCAGGGATTCAAGCTCCTACGAGCAGTACTTC
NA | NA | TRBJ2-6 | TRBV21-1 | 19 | CASSGKTGAKGSGANVLTF | TGTGCCAGCAGCGGAAAAACAGGGGCAAAGGGCTCTGGGGCCAACGTCCTGACTTTC
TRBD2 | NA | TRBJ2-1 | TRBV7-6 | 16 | CASSLSAGGPNNEQFF | TGTGCCAGCAGCTTATCAGCGGGAGGGCCAAACAATGAGCAGTTCTTC
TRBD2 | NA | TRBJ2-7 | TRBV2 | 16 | CASSGAGTSGRYEQYF | TGTGCCAGCAGCGGAGCCGGGACTAGCGGGAGGTACGAGCAGTACTTC
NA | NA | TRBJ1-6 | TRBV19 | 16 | CASSPWGSSYNSPLHF | TGTGCCAGTAGTCCGTGGGGCAGCTCCTATAATTCACCCCTCCACTTT
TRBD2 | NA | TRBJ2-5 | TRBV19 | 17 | CASSFSPRTGGQETQYF | TGTGCCAGTAGTTTCTCACCTCGTACGGGAGGGCAAGAGACCCAGTACTTC
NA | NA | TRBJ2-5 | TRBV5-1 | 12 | CASNRNQETQYF | TGCGCCAGCAACCGAAATCAAGAGACCCAGTACTTC
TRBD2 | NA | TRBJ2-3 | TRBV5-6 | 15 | CASSRRTSGKDTQYF | TGTGCCAGCAGCCGACGGACTAGCGGGAAGGATACGCAGTATTTT
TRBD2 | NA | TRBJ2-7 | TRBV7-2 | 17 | CASSPASGRFSPYEQYF | TGTGCCAGCAGCCCTGCTAGCGGGAGGTTCTCACCATACGAGCAGTACTTC
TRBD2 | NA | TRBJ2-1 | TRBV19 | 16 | CASSIQGLAGGNEQFF | TGTGCCAGTAGTATTCAGGGACTAGCGGGAGGCAATGAGCAGTTCTTC